This TCR beta chain was documented in a study of T cells in localized non-small cell lung cancer. Notes on the study in general: Higher blood T cell density tracked longer overall survival.

A remark on this clone: As yet, its antigen is unknown.

CDR3 length: 17 residues. With 7 bases removed from V and 4 bases from J, the gap between germline ends came to 23 bases. CDR1 is WSHSY, CDR2 SAAADI, per germline. The table came from immunoSEQ multiplex PCR; TCRdb's copy has only in-frame clones and leaves some out. This table has 14,000 to 15,000 clones, more than 80% appearing once. This chain joins TRBV10-2 and TRBJ1-3; D uncertain. Specimen: peripheral blood, collected before any cancer treatment. The TCR sequence derives from a woman aged 40-69 years with stage I lung adenocarcinoma. CDR3 coding DNA: TGCGCCAGCATCCCCCAGATCGGGAGAGTGGGAGGAAACACCATATATTTT. Translation gives CASIPQIGRVGGNTIYF.